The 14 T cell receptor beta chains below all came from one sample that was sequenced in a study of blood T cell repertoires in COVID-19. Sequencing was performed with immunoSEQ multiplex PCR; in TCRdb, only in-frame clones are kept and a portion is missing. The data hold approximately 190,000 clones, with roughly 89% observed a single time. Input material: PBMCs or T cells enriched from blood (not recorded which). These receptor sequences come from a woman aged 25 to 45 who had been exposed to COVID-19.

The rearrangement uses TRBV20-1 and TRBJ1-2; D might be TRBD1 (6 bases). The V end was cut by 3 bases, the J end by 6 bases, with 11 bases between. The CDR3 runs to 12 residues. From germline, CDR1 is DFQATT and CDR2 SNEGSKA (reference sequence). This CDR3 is CSASRGRDGYTF. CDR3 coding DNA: TGCAGTGCTAGTAGGGGGAGGGATGGCTACACCTTC.

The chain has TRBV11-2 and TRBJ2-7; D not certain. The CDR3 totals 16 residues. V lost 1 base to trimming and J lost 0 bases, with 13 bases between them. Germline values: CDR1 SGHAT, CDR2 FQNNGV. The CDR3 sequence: CASSLGVRPNSYEQYF. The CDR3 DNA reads TGTGCCAGCAGCTTAGGGGTCAGGCCAAACTCCTACGAGCAGTACTTC.

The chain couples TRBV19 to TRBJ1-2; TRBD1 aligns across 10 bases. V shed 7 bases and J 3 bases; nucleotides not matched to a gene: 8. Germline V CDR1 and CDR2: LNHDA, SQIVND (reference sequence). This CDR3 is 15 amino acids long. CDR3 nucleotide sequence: TGTGCCAGTACCACCGGGACAGGGGCGGACTATGGCTACACCTTC. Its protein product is CASTTGTGADYGYTF.

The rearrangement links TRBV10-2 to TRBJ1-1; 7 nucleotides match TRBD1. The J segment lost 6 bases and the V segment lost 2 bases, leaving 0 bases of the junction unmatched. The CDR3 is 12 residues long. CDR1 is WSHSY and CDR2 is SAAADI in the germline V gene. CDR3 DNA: TGCGCCAGCAGTGAGGGACAGGCTGAAGCTTTCTTT. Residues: CASSEGQAEAFF.

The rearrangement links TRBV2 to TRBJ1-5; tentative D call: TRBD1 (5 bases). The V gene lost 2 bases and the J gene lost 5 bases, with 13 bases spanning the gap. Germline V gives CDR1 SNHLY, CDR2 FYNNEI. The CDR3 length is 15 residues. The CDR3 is CASSEKGRADQPQHF. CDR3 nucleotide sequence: TGTGCCAGCAGTGAAAAAGGCAGGGCGGATCAGCCCCAGCATTTT.

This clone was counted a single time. CDR3 region: CSVERGGVTEAFF. CDR3 DNA: TGCAGCGTTGAGAGGGGAGGTGTCACTGAAGCTTTCTTT. The chain couples TRBV29-1 to TRBJ1-1, with D possibly TRBD1 on 5 matching bases. This CDR3 comprises 13 residues. Germline V CDR1 and CDR2: SQVTM, ANQGSEA. Between the trimmed V and J ends, which lost 3 bases and 4 bases, there was a span of 12 bases.

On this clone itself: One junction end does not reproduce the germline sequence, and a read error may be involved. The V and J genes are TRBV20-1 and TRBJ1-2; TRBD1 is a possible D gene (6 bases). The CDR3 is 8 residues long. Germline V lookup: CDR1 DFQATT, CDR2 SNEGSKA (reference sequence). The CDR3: CSVKGVSF. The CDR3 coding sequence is TGCAGTGTCAAGGGGGTCTCCTTC.

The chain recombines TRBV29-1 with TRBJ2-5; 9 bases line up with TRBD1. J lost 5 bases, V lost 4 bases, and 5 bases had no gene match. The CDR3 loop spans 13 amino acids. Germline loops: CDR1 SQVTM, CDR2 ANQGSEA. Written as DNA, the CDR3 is TGCAGCGTTGGGGGGACAGGGCTGGAGACCCAGTACTTC. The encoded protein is CSVGGTGLETQYF.

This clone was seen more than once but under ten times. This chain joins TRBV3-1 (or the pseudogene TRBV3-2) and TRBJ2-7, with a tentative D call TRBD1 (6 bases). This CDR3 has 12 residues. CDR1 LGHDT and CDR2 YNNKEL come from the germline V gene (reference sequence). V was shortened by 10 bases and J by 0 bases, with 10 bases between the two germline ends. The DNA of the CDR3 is TGTGCCACTCAGACAGGCTCCTACGAGCAGTACTTC. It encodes CATQTGSYEQYF.

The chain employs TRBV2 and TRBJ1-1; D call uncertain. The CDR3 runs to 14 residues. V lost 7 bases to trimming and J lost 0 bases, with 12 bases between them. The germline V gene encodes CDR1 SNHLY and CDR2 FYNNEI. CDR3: CASKEEQMNTEAFF. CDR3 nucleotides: TGTGCCAGCAAGGAGGAACAGATGAACACTGAAGCTTTCTTT.

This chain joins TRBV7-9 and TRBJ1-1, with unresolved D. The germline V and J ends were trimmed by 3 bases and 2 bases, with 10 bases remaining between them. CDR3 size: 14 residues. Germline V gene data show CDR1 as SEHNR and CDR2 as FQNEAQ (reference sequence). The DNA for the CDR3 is TGTGCCAGCAGCTTCTTCTCGGGAAACACTGAAGCTTTCTTT. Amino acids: CASSFFSGNTEAFF.

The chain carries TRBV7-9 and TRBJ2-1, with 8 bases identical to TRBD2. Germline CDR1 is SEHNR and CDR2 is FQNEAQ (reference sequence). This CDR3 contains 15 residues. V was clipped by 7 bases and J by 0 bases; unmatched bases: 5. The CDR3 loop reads CASNGGAYSYNEQFF. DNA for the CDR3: TGTGCCAGCAACGGGGGGGCCTACTCCTACAATGAGCAGTTCTTC.

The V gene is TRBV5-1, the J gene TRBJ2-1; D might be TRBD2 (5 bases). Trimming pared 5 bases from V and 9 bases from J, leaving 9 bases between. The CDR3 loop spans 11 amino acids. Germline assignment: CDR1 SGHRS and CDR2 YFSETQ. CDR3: CASRYRGEQFF. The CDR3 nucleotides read TGCGCCAGCAGGTACCGGGGTGAGCAGTTCTTC.

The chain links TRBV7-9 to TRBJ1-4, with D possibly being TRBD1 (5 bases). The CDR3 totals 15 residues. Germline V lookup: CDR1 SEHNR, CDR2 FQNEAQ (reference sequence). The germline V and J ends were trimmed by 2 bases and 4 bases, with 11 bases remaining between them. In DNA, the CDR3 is TGTGCCAGCAGCTTAAGTCCAGGGATTAATGAAAAACTGTTTTTT. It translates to CASSLSPGINEKLFF.